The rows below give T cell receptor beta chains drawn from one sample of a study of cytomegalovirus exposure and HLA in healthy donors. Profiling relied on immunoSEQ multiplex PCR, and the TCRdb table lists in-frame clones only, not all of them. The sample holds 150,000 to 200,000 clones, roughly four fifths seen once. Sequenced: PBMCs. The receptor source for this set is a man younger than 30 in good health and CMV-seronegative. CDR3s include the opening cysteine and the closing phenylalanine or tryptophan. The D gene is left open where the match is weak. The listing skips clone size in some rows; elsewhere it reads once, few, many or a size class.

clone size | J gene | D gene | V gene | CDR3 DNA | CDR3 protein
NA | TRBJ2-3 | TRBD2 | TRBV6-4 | TGTGCCAGCAGTGACTCAGCGGGGGGTCTGGAAGATACGCAGTATTTT | CASSDSAGGLEDTQYF
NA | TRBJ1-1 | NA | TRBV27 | TGTGCCAGCAGTTTATGGAGATCGGAAGCTTTCTTT | CASSLWRSEAFF
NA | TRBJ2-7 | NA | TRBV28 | TGTGCCAGCAGTCCCTCAGAGAGGGTGCAGTACTTC | CASSPSERVQYF
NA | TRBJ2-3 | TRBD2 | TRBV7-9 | TGTGCCAGCAGCTTTGGAGCGGGAGGCCCTACAGATACGCAGTATTTT | CASSFGAGGPTDTQYF
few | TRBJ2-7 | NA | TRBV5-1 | TGCGCCAGCAGCCCGGGGGGGACAGACCATCGGTACTTC | CASSPGGTDHRYF
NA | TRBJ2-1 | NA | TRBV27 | TGTGCCAGCAGTTTTCGGGTACCGAGCTCCTACAATGAGCAGTTCTTC | CASSFRVPSSYNEQFF
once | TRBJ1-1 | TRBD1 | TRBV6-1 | TGTGCCAGCAGTGTAACAGGGGGCACTGAAGCTTTCTTT | CASSVTGGTEAFF
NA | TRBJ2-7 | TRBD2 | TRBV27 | TGTGCCAGCAGTTTATCGATAGCGGGAGGGACCTACGAGCAGTACTTC | CASSLSIAGGTYEQYF
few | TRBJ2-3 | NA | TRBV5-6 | TGTGCCAGCTCACCCCAAACTAGGCTGCCCACAGATACGCAGTATTTT | CASSPQTRLPTDTQYF
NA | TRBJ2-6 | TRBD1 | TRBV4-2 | TGTGCCAGCAGCCGGACGACAGGGGGCGCCGGGGCCAACGTCCTGACTTTC | CASSRTTGGAGANVLTF
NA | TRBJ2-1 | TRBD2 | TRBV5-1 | TGCGCCAGCAGCATACTAGCGGGGGGATACAATGAGCAGTTCTTC | CASSILAGGYNEQFF